These 5 T cell receptor beta chains were all obtained from the same sample, sequenced in a study of T cell responses to AZD1222 COVID-19 vaccine. The assay was immunoSEQ multiplex PCR, and TCRdb's table has in-frame clones only and misses some. The sample has 200,000 to 250,000 clones; around 94% are singletons. The sample here was peripheral blood, taken 28 days after the second dose of the MenACWY control vaccine. The receptor source for this set is an adult who received the MenACWY meningococcal vaccine as a control.

This chain connects TRBV2 to TRBJ1-2; a possible D gene is TRBD1 (5 bases). The germline gives CDR1 SNHLY, CDR2 FYNNEI. The CDR3 totals 12 residues. Trimming removed 11 bases at V and 0 bases at J, with 10 bases between. The CDR3 sequence is CAGDRPNYGYTF. CDR3 DNA sequence: TGTGCCGGAGACAGACCTAACTATGGCTACACCTTC. Based on the CDR3 plus reference TRBV2 and TRBJ1-2, the full variable domain is EPEVTQTPSHQVTQMGQEVILRCVPISNHLYFYWYRQILGQKVEFLVSFYNNEISEKSEIFDDQFSVERPDGSNFTLKIRSTKLEDSAMYFCAGDRPNYGYTFGSGTRLTVV.

The chain combines TRBV28 with TRBJ1-2, with D unresolved. The V gene lost 3 bases and the J gene lost 0 bases, with 11 bases spanning the gap. CDR3 length equals 15 residues. CDR1 MDHEN and CDR2 SYDVKM come from the germline V gene. In DNA, the CDR3 is TGTGCCAGCAGTTTCACGGGCCAAACTAACTATGGCTACACCTTC. Its translation is CASSFTGQTNYGYTF.

The chain employs TRBV15 and TRBJ1-5, with D perhaps matching TRBD1 (5 bases). V dropped 6 bases and J dropped 5 bases, with 20 bases sitting between them. Looked up from germline, CDR1 is LNHNV and CDR2 is YYDKDF (reference sequence). The CDR3 contains 16 residues. CDR3 amino acids: CATRPSPGTKDQPQHF. Here the CDR3 DNA reads TGTGCCACCAGACCTAGTCCAGGGACGAAAGATCAGCCCCAGCATTTT.

V usage is TRBV19 and J usage is TRBJ2-1; the D gene is possibly TRBD1 (6 bases). The CDR3 has 15 residues. CDR1 LNHDA and CDR2 SQIVND come from the germline V gene (reference sequence). Trimming shortened V by 6 bases and J by 8 bases, and 20 bases separated the two germline ends. The CDR3 protein is CASSSQGMVRYEQFF. CDR3 sequence (DNA): TGTGCCAGTAGCTCCCAGGGGATGGTCCGCTATGAGCAGTTCTTC. The complete variable domain, with remaining parts taken from reference TRBV19 and TRBJ2-1, reads DGGITQSPKYLFRKEGQNVTLSCEQNLNHDAMYWYRQDPGQGLRLIYYSQIVNDFQKGDIAEGYSVSREKKESFPLTVTSAQKNPTAFYLCASSSQGMVRYEQFFGPGTRLTVL.

The count of this clone is one. The chain joins TRBV5-4 to TRBJ2-3; maybe TRBD1 (6 bases). V was pared by 2 bases and J by 2 bases, with 9 bases between. The CDR3 sequence is 14 residues long. Germline V gene sequence: CDR1 SGHNT, CDR2 YYREEE (reference sequence). The CDR3 protein is CASSFRGYTDTQYF. For the CDR3, the DNA is TGTGCCAGCAGCTTCAGGGGTTACACAGATACGCAGTATTTT.